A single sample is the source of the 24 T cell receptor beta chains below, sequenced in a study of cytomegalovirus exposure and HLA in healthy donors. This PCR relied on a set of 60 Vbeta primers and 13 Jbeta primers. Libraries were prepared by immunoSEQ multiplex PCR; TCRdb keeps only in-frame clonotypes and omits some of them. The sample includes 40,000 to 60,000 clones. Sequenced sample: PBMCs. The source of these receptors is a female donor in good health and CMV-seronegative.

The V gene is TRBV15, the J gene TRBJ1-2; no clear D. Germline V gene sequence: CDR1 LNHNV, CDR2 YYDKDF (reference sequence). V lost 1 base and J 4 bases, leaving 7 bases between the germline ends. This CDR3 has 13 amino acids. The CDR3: CATSRVPRYGYTF. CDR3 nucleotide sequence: TGTGCCACCAGCAGAGTCCCCCGCTATGGCTACACCTTC. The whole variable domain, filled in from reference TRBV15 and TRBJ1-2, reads DAMVIQNPRYQVTQFGKPVTLSCSQTLNHNVMYWYQQKSSQAPKLLFHYYDKDFNNEADTPDNFQSRRPNTSFCFLDIRSPGLGDTAMYLCATSRVPRYGYTFGSGTRLTVV.

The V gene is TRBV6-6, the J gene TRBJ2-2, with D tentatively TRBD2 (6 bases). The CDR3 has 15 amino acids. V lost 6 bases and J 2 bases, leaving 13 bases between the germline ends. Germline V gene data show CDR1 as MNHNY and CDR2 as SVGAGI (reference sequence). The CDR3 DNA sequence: TGTGCCAGCAGAATCGGGACTCCTAACACCGGGGAGCTGTTTTTT. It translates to CASRIGTPNTGELFF.

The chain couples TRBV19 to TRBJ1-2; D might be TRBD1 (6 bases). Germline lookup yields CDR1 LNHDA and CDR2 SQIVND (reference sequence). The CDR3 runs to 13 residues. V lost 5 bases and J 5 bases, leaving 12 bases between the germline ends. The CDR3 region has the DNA TGTGCCAGTAGTCCGGCAGGGGATTATGGCTACACCTTC. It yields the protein CASSPAGDYGYTF.

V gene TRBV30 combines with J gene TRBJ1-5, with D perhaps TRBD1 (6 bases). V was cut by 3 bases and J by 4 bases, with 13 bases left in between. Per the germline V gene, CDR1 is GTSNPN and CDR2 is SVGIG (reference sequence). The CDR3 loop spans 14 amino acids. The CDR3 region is CAWRLGGGNQPQHF. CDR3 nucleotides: TGTGCCTGGAGATTGGGAGGGGGTAATCAGCCCCAGCATTTT.

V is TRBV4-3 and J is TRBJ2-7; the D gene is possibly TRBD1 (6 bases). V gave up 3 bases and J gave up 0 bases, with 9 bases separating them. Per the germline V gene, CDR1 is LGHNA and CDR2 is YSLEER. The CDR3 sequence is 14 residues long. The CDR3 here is CASSHLDSSYEQYF. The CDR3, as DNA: TGCGCCAGCAGCCACTTGGACAGCTCCTACGAGCAGTACTTC.

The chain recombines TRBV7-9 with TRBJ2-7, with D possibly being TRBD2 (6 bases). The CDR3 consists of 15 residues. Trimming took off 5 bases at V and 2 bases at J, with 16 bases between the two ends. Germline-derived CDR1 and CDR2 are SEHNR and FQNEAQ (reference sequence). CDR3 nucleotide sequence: TGTGCCAGCAGCCCGACTGGGGGGAGCGCCTACGAGCAGTACTTC. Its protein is CASSPTGGSAYEQYF. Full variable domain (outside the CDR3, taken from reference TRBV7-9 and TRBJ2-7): DTGVSQNPRHKITKRGQNVTFRCDPISEHNRLYWYRQTLGQGPEFLTYFQNEAQLEKSRLLSDRFSAERPKGSFSTLEIQRTEQGDSAMYLCASSPTGGSAYEQYFGPGTRLTVT.

CDR3 nucleotide sequence: TGTGCCAGCAGCGGGATTCGGACAGGGAACTATGGCTACACCTTC. This encodes CASSGIRTGNYGYTF. The chain joins TRBV9 to TRBJ1-2, with 8 bases fitting TRBD1. The junction had 6 bases not matched to a gene; V was cut back by 3 bases and J by 2 bases. The CDR3 loop spans 15 amino acids. Germline V gene lookup returns CDR1 SGDLS and CDR2 YYNGEE.

CDR3 coding DNA: TGTGCCAGCAGTTCCCCGGGGCAGCCCCAGCATTTT. Its translation: CASSSPGQPQHF. This sequence joins TRBV27 and TRBJ1-5; D is uncertain. Germline CDR1 reads MNHEY; CDR2 reads SMNVEV (reference sequence). Trimming removed 4 bases at V and 7 bases at J, with 8 bases between. The CDR3 runs 12 residues.

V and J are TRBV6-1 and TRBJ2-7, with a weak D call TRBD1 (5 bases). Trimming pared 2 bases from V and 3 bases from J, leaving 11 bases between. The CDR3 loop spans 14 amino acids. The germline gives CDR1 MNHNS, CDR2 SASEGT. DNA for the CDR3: TGTGCCAGCAGTGAAACGCAGGGCGACTACGAGCAGTACTTC. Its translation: CASSETQGDYEQYF.

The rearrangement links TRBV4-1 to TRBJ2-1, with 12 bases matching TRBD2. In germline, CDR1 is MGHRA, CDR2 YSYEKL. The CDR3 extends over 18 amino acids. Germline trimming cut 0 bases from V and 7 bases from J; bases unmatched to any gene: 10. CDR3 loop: CASSQDPLAGGPVNEQFF. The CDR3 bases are TGCGCCAGCAGCCAAGATCCCCTAGCGGGGGGGCCGGTGAATGAGCAGTTCTTC.

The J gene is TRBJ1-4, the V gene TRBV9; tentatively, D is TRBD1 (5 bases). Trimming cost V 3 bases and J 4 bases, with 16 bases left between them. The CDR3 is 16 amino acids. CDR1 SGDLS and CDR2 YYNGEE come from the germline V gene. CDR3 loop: CASSGSGDSLNEKLFF. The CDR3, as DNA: TGTGCCAGCAGCGGGTCTGGAGACAGTCTTAATGAAAAACTGTTTTTT.

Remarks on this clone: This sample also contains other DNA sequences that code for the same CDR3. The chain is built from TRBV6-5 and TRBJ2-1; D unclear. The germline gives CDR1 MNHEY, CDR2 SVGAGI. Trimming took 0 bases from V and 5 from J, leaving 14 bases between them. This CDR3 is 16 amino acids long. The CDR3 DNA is TGTGCCAGCAGTTACTCAGGTGCACGGCAGGACAATGAGCAGTTCTTC. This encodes CASSYSGARQDNEQFF.

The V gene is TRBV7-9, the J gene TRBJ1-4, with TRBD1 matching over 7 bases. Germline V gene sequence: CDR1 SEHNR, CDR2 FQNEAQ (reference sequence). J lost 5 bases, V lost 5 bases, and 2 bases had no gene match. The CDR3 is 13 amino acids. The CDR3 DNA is TGTGCCAGCAGCCCAGGGGGGAATGAAAAACTGTTTTTT. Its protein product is CASSPGGNEKLFF.

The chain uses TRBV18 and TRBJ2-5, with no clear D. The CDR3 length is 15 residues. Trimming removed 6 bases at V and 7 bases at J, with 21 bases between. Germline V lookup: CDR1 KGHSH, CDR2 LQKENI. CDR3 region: CASSDPGSANWTQYF. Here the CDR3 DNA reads TGTGCCAGCTCTGATCCCGGGTCGGCAAACTGGACCCAGTACTTC.

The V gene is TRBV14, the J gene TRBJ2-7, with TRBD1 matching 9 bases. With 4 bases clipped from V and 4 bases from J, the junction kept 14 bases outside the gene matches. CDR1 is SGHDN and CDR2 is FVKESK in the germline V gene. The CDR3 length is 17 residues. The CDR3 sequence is CASSRRPGTGKRYEQYF. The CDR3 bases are TGTGCCAGCAGCCGGCGTCCCGGGACAGGGAAAAGGTACGAGCAGTACTTC. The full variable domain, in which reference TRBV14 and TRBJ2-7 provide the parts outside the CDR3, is EAGVTQFPSHSVIEKGQTVTLRCDPISGHDNLYWYRRVMGKEIKFLLHFVKESKQDESGMPNNRFLAERTGGTYSTLKVQPAELEDSGVYFCASSRRPGTGKRYEQYFGPGTRLTVT.

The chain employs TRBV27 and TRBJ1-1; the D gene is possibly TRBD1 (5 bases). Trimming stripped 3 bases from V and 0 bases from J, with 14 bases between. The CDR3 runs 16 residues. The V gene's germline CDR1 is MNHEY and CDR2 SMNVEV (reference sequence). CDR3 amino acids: CASSFTGDLMNTEAFF. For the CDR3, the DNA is TGTGCCAGCAGTTTCACAGGAGACCTCATGAACACTGAAGCTTTCTTT.

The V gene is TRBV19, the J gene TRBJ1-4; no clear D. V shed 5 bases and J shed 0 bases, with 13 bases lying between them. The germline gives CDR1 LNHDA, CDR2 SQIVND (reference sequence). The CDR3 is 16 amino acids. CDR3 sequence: CASSRHFTATNEKLFF. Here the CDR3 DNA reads TGTGCCAGTAGTCGACACTTTACCGCAACTAATGAAAAACTGTTTTTT.

The CDR3 coding sequence is TGTGCCTGGAGTTCCTACTCTGGAAACACCATATATTTT. This translates into CAWSSYSGNTIYF. V usage is TRBV30 and J usage is TRBJ1-3; unclear D gene. The CDR3 has 13 amino acids. Germline CDR1 GTSNPN, CDR2 SVGIG (reference sequence). The V gene lost 2 bases and the J gene lost 0 bases, with 5 bases spanning the gap.

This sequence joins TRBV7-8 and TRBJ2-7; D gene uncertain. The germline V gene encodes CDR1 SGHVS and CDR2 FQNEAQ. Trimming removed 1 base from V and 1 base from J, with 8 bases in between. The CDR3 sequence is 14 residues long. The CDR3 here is CASSLEAGSYEQYF. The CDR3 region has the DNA TGTGCCAGCAGCTTAGAAGCAGGATCCTACGAGCAGTACTTC.

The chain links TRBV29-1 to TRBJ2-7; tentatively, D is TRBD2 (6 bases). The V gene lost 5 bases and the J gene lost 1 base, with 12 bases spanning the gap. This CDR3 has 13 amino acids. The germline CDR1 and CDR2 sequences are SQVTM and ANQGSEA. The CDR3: CSVRGTRSYEQYF. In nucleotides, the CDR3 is TGCAGCGTTCGGGGGACGCGTTCCTACGAGCAGTACTTC.

The CDR3 DNA sequence: TGCGCCAGCAGTTGGACTAGCGGGAGGGCCGGTACAGATACGCAGTATTTT. Translating gives CASSWTSGRAGTDTQYF. The chain combines TRBV10-2 with TRBJ2-3; TRBD2 agrees at 15 bases. Looked up from germline, CDR1 is WSHSY and CDR2 is SAAADI. CDR3 length equals 17 residues. Losses at the gene ends were 5 bases for V and 3 bases for J; bases not matched to a gene: 6.

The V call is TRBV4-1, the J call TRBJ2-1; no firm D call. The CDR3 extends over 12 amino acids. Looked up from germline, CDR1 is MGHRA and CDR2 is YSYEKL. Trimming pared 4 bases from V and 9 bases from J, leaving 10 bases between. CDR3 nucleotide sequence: TGCGCCAGCAGCCCCACCCTAGGTGAGCAGTTCTTC. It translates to CASSPTLGEQFF.

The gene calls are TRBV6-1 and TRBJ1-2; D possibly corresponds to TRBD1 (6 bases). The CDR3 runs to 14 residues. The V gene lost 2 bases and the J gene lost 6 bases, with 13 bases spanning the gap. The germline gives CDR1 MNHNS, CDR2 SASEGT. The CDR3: CASSETWTVNGYTF. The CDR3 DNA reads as TGTGCCAGCAGTGAAACCTGGACAGTTAATGGCTACACCTTC.

The CDR3 nucleotides are TGCGCCAGCAGCTTAAGGCACGGGGGTGATTCACCCCTCCACTTT. Amino acids: CASSLRHGGDSPLHF. V and J are TRBV5-1 and TRBJ1-6, with a tentative D call TRBD1 (5 bases). Deletions cut 2 bases from V and 8 bases from J, with 14 bases between. The CDR3 spans 15 residues. Germline-derived CDR1 and CDR2 are SGHRS and YFSETQ.